This T cell receptor beta chain comes out of a study of OX40 agonist ivuxolimab in advanced cancers. Profiling relied on immunoSEQ multiplex PCR, and the TCRdb table lists in-frame clones only, not all of them. The data hold 60,000 to 75,000 clones, with roughly 89% observed a single time. V lost 8 bases and J lost 5, with 10 bases in between. Germline V gene sequence: CDR1 LNHNV, CDR2 YYDKDF (reference sequence). This CDR3 comprises 12 residues. Sample: CD4+ or CD8+ T cells sorted from blood, taken in a trial of the OX40 agonist ivuxolimab. V usage is TRBV15 and J usage is TRBJ1-5; D remains unclear. This TCR derives from an adult with an advanced solid tumor such as melanoma, head and neck, liver or kidney cancer. The DNA for the CDR3 is TGTGCCACCGGACTCAGAGATCAGCCCCAGCATTTT. Translation: CATGLRDQPQHF.